This is a list of T cell receptor beta chains from one sample in a study of control samples from healthy donors and cancer patients. Profiling relied on immunoSEQ multiplex PCR, and the TCRdb table lists in-frame clones only, not all of them. The sample shows about 74,000 clones, roughly 90% of them seen only once. Sequencing was performed on blood. These receptors all come from a woman aged 45 to 65 in good health. Both conserved end residues are part of each CDR3. D genes are given only for firm matches. Expanded clones get a size class; other rows say once, few or many, or leave the size out.

>-|TRBD2|TRBV29-1|TRBJ2-1
TGCAGCGTTGAACTAGCGGGGAAAGTGGATGAGCAGTTCTTC
CSVELAGKVDEQFF
>-|TRBD1|TRBV27|TRBJ1-1
TGTGCCACCCTCGAATCAAGCCAGGGGGCGGGTACTGAAGCTTTCTTT
CATLESSQGAGTEAFF
>few|TRBD2|TRBV14|TRBJ2-7
TGTGCCAGCAGCCAAGAAATGACTAGCGGCTCCTACGAGCAGTACTTC
CASSQEMTSGSYEQYF
>-|TRBD1|TRBV6-5|TRBJ1-1
TGTGCCACTCACAGGGGGCAGGGTGAAGCTTTCTTT
CATHRGQGEAFF
>-|-|TRBV3-1/TRBV3-2|TRBJ2-3
TGTGCCAGCAGCCAAGATGATCAGGGGCGGACAGATACGCAGTATTTT
CASSQDDQGRTDTQYF
>-|TRBD2|TRBV7-2|TRBJ2-1
TGTGCCAGCAGCTTAGCCCTAGCGGGGGGTGGGGAGCAGTTCTTC
CASSLALAGGGEQFF
>-|-|TRBV5-4|TRBJ2-3
TGTGCCACTAGAACGGACCAAAACACAGATACGCAGTATTTT
CATRTDQNTDTQYF
>-|TRBD1|TRBV5-6|TRBJ2-7
TGTGCCAGCAGCACCCGGACAGGGGGTTACGAGCAGTACTTC
CASSTRTGGYEQYF
>-|TRBD2|TRBV2|TRBJ2-4
TGTGCCAGCAGTGAAAGGGAGGGACGGACGCTAGCCAAAAACATTCAGTACTTC
CASSEREGRTLAKNIQYF
>once|-|TRBV30|TRBJ2-7
TGTGCCTGGGACCTTGGTGGGTACGAGCAGTACTTC
CAWDLGGYEQYF
>-|-|TRBV7-2|TRBJ1-5
TGTGCCAGCAGGGAGAGAAGCAATCAGCCCCAGCATTTT
CASRERSNQPQHF
>-|-|TRBV3-1/TRBV3-2|TRBJ2-7
TGTGCCAGCAGCCAAGCCACCCACGAGCAGTACTTC
CASSQATHEQYF
>once|-|TRBV5-1|TRBJ2-3
TGCGCCAGCACGGCGGGAGCGGTACAGGGTGGAGATACGCAGTATTTT
CASTAGAVQGGDTQYF
>-|TRBD1|TRBV28|TRBJ1-4
TGTGCCAGCAGGACCGGGACAGATAATGAAAAACTGTTTTTT
CASRTGTDNEKLFF
>-|TRBD2|TRBV19|TRBJ2-1
TGTGCCACTCAACTAGCGGGGGTCGAGCAGTTCTTC
CATQLAGVEQFF
>once|-|TRBV5-1|TRBJ1-2
TGCGCCAGCAGCTTGGAGGGTGGGGGCTACACCTTC
CASSLEGGGYTF
>once|-|TRBV6-2/TRBV6-3|TRBJ2-7
TGTGCCAGCAGTTACTCCTCTTCGACAGAAATTGCGTACGAGCAGTACTTC
CASSYSSSTEIAYEQYF
>few|-|TRBV7-9|TRBJ1-1
TGTGCCTGCGGTGGAGCTGAAGCTTTCTTT
CACGGAEAFF
>-|-|TRBV10-1|TRBJ2-1
TGCGCCAGGTCCCAGGGGCGCGAGCAGTTCTTC
CARSQGREQFF
>-|TRBD2|TRBV5-4|TRBJ2-3
TGTGCCAGCAGCCCAGCGGGGGGAGCCGAAGATACGCAGTATTTT
CASSPAGGAEDTQYF
>-|-|TRBV2|TRBJ1-3
TGTGCCAGCAGTGAATTAGGGCCAGGATTAGGAAACACCATATATTTT
CASSELGPGLGNTIYF
>-|-|TRBV6-1|TRBJ2-7
TGTGCCAGCAGTGAAGCAGGACAGTTCTACGAGCAGTACTTC
CASSEAGQFYEQYF
>once|-|TRBV29-1|TRBJ2-1
TGCAGCGCACTACATTACAATGAGCAGTTCTTC
CSALHYNEQFF
>-|TRBD2|TRBV5-1|TRBJ2-3
TGCGCCAGCAGCCGGACTAGCGGGGGGGCCGGGGCAGATACGCAGTATTTT
CASSRTSGGAGADTQYF
>-|-|TRBV5-1|TRBJ1-2
TGCGCCAGCAGCTTGATACCAGGTGGCGGCTACACCTTC
CASSLIPGGGYTF
>-|-|TRBV5-1|TRBJ1-5
TGCGCCAGCAGCCAGGGCCCGGAGAATCAGCCCCAGCATTTT
CASSQGPENQPQHF
>-|-|TRBV12-3/TRBV12-4|TRBJ1-1
TGTGCCAGCAGTTTAGGAGGGATGGGAGCTTTCTTT
CASSLGGMGAFF
>once|-|TRBV6-5|TRBJ2-1
TGTGCCAGCAGAACAGGAGACAATGAGCAGTTCTTC
CASRTGDNEQFF
>-|-|TRBV9|TRBJ1-1
TGTGCCAGCAGCGTAGTGGAGAGGGGCCTCCAAGCTTTCTTT
CASSVVERGLQAFF